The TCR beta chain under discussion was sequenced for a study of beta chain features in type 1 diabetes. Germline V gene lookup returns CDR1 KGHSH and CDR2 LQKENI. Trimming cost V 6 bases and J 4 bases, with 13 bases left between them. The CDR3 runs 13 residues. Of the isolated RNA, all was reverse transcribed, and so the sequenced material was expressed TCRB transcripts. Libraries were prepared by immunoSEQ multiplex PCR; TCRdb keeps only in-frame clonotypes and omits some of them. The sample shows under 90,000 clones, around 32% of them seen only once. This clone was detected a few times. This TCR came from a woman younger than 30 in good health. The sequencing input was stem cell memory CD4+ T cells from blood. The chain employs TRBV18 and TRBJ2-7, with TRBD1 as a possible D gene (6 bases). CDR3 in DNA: TGTGCCAGCTCCCGGGACACCCAGTACGAGCAGTACTTC. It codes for CASSRDTQYEQYF.